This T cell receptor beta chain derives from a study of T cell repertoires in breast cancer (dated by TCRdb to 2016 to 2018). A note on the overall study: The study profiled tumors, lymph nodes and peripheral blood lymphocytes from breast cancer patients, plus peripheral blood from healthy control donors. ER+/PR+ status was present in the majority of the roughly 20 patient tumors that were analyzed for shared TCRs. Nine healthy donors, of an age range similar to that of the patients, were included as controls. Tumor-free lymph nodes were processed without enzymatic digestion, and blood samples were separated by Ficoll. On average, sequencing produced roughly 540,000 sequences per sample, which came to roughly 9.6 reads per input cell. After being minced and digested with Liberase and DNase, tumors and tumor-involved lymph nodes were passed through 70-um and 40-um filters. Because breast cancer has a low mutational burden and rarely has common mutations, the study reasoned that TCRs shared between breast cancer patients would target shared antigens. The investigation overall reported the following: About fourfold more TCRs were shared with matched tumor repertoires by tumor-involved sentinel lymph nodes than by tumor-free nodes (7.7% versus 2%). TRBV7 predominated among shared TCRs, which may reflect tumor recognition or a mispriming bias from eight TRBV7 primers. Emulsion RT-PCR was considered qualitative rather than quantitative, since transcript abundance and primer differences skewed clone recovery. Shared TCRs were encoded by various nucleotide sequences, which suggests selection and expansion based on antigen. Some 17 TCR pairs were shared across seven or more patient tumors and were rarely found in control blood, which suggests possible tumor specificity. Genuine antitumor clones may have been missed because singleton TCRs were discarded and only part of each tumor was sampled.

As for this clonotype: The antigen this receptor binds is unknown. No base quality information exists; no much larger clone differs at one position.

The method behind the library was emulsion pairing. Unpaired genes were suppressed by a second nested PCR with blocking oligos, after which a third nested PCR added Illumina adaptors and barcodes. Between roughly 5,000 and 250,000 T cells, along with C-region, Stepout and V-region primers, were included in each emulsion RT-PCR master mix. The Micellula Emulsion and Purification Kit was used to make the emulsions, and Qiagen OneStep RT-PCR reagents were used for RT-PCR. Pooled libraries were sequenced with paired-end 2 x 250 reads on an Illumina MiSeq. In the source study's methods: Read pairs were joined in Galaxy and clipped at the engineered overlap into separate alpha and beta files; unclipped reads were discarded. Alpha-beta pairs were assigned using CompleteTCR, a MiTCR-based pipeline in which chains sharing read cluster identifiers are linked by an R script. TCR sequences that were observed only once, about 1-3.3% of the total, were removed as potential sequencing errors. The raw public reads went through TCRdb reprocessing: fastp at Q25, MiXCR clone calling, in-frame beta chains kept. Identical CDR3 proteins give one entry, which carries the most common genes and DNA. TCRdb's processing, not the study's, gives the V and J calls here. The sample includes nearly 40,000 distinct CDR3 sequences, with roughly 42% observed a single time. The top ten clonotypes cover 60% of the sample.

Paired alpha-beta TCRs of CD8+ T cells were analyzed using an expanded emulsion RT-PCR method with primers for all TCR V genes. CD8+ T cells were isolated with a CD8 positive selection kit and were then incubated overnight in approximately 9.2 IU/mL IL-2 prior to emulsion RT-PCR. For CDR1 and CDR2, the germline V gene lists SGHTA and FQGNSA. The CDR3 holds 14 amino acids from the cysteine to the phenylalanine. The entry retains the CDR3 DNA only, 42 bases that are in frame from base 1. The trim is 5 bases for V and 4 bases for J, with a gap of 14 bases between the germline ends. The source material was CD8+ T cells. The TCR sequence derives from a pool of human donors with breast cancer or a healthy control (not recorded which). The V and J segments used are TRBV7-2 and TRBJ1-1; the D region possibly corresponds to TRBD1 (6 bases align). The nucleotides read TGTGCCAGCAGCCCAAGGGGGGGTAGCACTGAAGCTTTCTTT. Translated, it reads CASSPRGGSTEAFF.